Below, 11 T cell receptor beta chains from the same sample are listed, as sequenced in a study of cytomegalovirus exposure and HLA in healthy donors. The PCR ran on 60 Vbeta and 13 Jbeta primers. Assay used: immunoSEQ multiplex PCR; TCRdb lists only in-frame clones, some missing. The profile covers some 140,000 clones, with about 80% appearing a single time and about 2.2% taken by the ten largest. Sample: PBMCs. The receptor source for this set is a young man in good health and CMV-seronegative.

The chain joins TRBV6-5 to TRBJ2-1; possibly TRBD2 for D (6 bases). V lost 4 bases to trimming and J lost 5 bases, with 18 bases between them. CDR1 is MNHEY and CDR2 is SVGAGI in the germline V gene. The CDR3 has 16 amino acids. CDR3 protein: CASSSLAGNFNNEQFF. CDR3 in DNA: TGTGCCAGCAGTTCACTGGCGGGGAACTTTAACAATGAGCAGTTCTTC.

As regards this clone: This CDR3 fails to terminate in the conserved phenylalanine or tryptophan, so it likely reflects a read error. No DNA is shown, since the ends of the CDR3 on it are uncertain; the CDR3 is the one TCRdb lists. V gene TRBV27 combines with J gene TRBJ2-4; the table names TRBD2, a call not compared with the DNA. Germline lookup yields CDR1 MNHEY and CDR2 SMNVEV (reference sequence). The CDR3 spans 9 residues, counting both ends. CDR3 in amino acids: CASSLTGRV.

The genes are TRBV28 and TRBJ1-5; 8 bases line up with TRBD1. CDR1 is MDHEN, CDR2 SYDVKM, per germline. The CDR3 covers 16 residues. With V trimmed by 2 bases and J by 1 base, 4 bases remained unmatched. CDR3 DNA sequence: TGTGCCAGCAGTTTACCGGACAGGGTAAGCAATCAGCCCCAGCATTTT. Residues: CASSLPDRVSNQPQHF. Using reference TRBV28 and TRBJ1-5 for the parts outside the CDR3, the full variable domain is DVKVTQSSRYLVKRTGEKVFLECVQDMDHENMFWYRQDPGLGLRLIYFSYDVKMKEKGDIPEGYSVSREKKERFSLILESASTNQTSMYLCASSLPDRVSNQPQHFGDGTRLSIL.

V gene TRBV28 combines with J gene TRBJ2-7, with D perhaps TRBD2 (6 bases). Trimming removed 5 bases at V and 4 bases at J, with 9 bases between. The CDR3 is made up of 12 amino acids. Germline values: CDR1 MDHEN, CDR2 SYDVKM. CDR3 in amino acids: CASSQLAYEQYF. The CDR3 DNA is TGTGCCAGCAGTCAGCTAGCGTACGAGCAGTACTTC.

The gene calls are TRBV18 and TRBJ1-1; D is possibly TRBD1 (5 bases). V was pared by 4 bases and J by 1 base, with 7 bases between. The CDR3 has 13 residues. From germline, CDR1 is KGHSH and CDR2 LQKENI. Written as DNA, the CDR3 is TGTGCCAGCTCACAGGGGTCGAACACTGAAGCTTTCTTT. It yields the protein CASSQGSNTEAFF.

This sequence joins TRBV5-1 and TRBJ1-4; the D gene is possibly TRBD1 (5 bases). The CDR3 contains 16 residues. V was cut by 4 bases and J by 6 bases, with 19 bases left in between. CDR1 and CDR2 from the germline V gene are SGHRS and YFSETQ. The CDR3 loop reads CASSGADSEGYEKLFF. CDR3 DNA sequence: TGCGCCAGCAGCGGTGCTGACAGCGAAGGGTATGAAAAACTGTTTTTT.

This rearrangement joins TRBV28 to TRBJ2-1, with a weak D call TRBD2 (6 bases). The CDR3 is made up of 15 amino acids. V was pared by 5 bases and J by 9 bases, with 20 bases between. Per the germline V gene, CDR1 is MDHEN and CDR2 is SYDVKM. CDR3 in amino acids: CASSPWRAGGGEQFF. DNA for the CDR3: TGTGCCAGCAGTCCCTGGAGGGCCGGCGGAGGTGAGCAGTTCTTC.

The chain joins TRBV6-5 to TRBJ1-3; D is unclear. This CDR3 has 13 amino acids. V gave up 7 bases and J gave up 4 bases, with 11 bases separating them. CDR1 is MNHEY and CDR2 is SVGAGI in the germline V gene. The CDR3 loop reads CASTSRIGNTIYF. CDR3 coding DNA: TGTGCCAGCACAAGTAGAATCGGAAACACCATATATTTT.

The chain combines TRBV30 with TRBJ1-5; 7 nucleotides match TRBD1. There are 13 residues in the CDR3. Germline loops: CDR1 GTSNPN, CDR2 SVGIG (reference sequence). With V trimmed by 4 bases and J by 2 bases, 2 bases remained unmatched. In DNA form, the CDR3 reads TGTGCCTGGACCGACAGGGGCAATCAGCCCCAGCATTTT. It specifies CAWTDRGNQPQHF. The variable domain in full, completed from reference TRBV30 and TRBJ1-5, reads SQTIHQWPATLVQPVGSPLSLECTVEGTSNPNLYWYRQAAGRGLQLLFYSVGIGQISSEVPQNLSASRPQDRQFILSSKKLLLSDSGFYLCAWTDRGNQPQHFGDGTRLSIL.

This chain links TRBV13 with TRBJ2-7; no definite D call. The CDR3 has 14 amino acids. Germline V gene data show CDR1 as PRHDT and CDR2 as FYEKMQ (reference sequence). Trimming shortened V by 0 bases and J by 0 bases, and 6 bases separated the two germline ends. CDR3 sequence reads: CASSLGRSSYEQYF. The CDR3 bases are TGTGCCAGCAGCTTAGGGCGGAGCTCCTACGAGCAGTACTTC.

V gene TRBV6-1 combines with J gene TRBJ2-5, with no clear D. Trimming left V 2 bases short and J 2 bases short, with 3 bases between. The CDR3 spans 12 residues. CDR1 is MNHNS and CDR2 is SASEGT in the germline V gene. CDR3 region: CASSELQETQYF. CDR3 coding DNA: TGTGCCAGCAGTGAACTACAAGAGACCCAGTACTTC.